The rows below give T cell receptor beta chains drawn from one sample of a study of Ad26.COV2.S vaccination and SARS-CoV-2 variants. The assay was immunoSEQ multiplex PCR, and TCRdb's table has in-frame clones only and misses some. The sample has around 100,000 clones, roughly 75% seen once. The sample in question was peripheral blood, obtained after recovery from COVID-19. Receptor source: a human donor who had recovered from COVID-19. Both conserved end residues are part of each CDR3. Fields, in order: clone size, D gene, V gene, J gene, CDR3 protein, CDR3 DNA. A D gene is named only where the DNA matches it firmly. Where a row states a size, it is once, few, many or the class of an expanded clone; other rows omit it.

.	.	TRBV28	TRBJ1-1	CASTLRGGGRNGEAFF	TGTGCCAGCACCCTAAGAGGGGGGGGGAGGAACGGTGAAGCTTTCTTT
.	TRBD2	TRBV29-1	TRBJ2-3	CSVEGGTSGTDTQYF	TGCAGCGTTGAAGGAGGGACTAGCGGCACAGATACGCAGTATTTT
.	.	TRBV5-1	TRBJ1-1	CASSLGGRETEAFF	TGCGCCAGCAGCTTGGGGGGGCGCGAGACTGAAGCTTTCTTT
.	TRBD1	TRBV20-1	TRBJ2-7	CSASFTGTGTYEQYF	TGCAGTGCTAGTTTTACCGGGACAGGGACCTACGAGCAGTACTTC
.	.	TRBV3-1/TRBV3-2	TRBJ1-1	CASSQGGPGRTEAFF	TGTGCCAGCAGCCAAGGGGGACCGGGCCGAACTGAAGCTTTCTTT
.	TRBD2	TRBV15	TRBJ2-5	CATSRISSGGSETQYF	TGTGCCACCAGCAGAATTAGTAGCGGGGGATCAGAGACCCAGTACTTC
.	TRBD1	TRBV27	TRBJ1-2	CASSSLPSGTGYGYTF	TGTGCCAGCAGTTCACTTCCCTCCGGGACAGGGTATGGCTACACCTTC
.	TRBD1	TRBV28	TRBJ2-2	CASRLTGTGNTGELFF	TGTGCCAGCAGACTTACTGGGACAGGAAACACCGGGGAGCTGTTTTTT
.	TRBD2	TRBV7-2	TRBJ2-3	CASSLESTSDYTDTQYF	TGTGCCAGCAGCTTAGAAAGTACTAGCGACTACACAGATACGCAGTATTTT
.	.	TRBV7-2	TRBJ2-2	CASSLVWGAGTGELFF	TGTGCCAGCAGCTTAGTTTGGGGGGCGGGCACCGGGGAGCTGTTTTTT
.	TRBD2	TRBV7-2	TRBJ2-1	CASGRGALNEQFF	TGTGCCAGCGGGCGGGGGGCCCTCAATGAGCAGTTCTTC
.	TRBD1	TRBV6-5	TRBJ2-7	CASSSGQSYEQYF	TGTGCCAGCAGTTCGGGACAGAGCTACGAGCAGTACTTC
.	TRBD1	TRBV6-5	TRBJ2-3	CASSQRTGWTDTQYF	TGTGCCAGCAGCCAAAGGACAGGGTGGACAGATACGCAGTATTTT
.	.	TRBV2	TRBJ1-1	CASSEGPIAANF	TGTGCCAGCAGTGAAGGGCCGATTGCGGCGAACTTT
few	TRBD1	TRBV6-5	TRBJ1-1	CASSYTPGQLNTEAFF	TGTGCCAGCAGTTACACCCCGGGACAGTTGAACACTGAAGCTTTCTTT
.	TRBD2	TRBV5-1	TRBJ2-4	CASSLEGRGLNIQYF	TGCGCCAGCAGCTTGGAGGGGCGGGGGTTAAACATTCAGTACTTC
few	TRBD1	TRBV3-1/TRBV3-2	TRBJ2-4	CASSRTRQGFAIQYF	TGTGCCAGCAGCCGTACGAGACAGGGATTTGCCATTCAGTACTTC
.	.	TRBV28	TRBJ2-7	CASSPRAGTDSSYEQYF	TGTGCCAGCAGTCCTCGGGCGGGGACGGATAGCTCCTACGAGCAGTACTTC
few	TRBD1	TRBV27	TRBJ2-7	CASSTTGGASYEQYF	TGTGCCAGCAGTACAACAGGGGGCGCTTCCTACGAGCAGTACTTC
.	.	TRBV7-9	TRBJ2-1	CASSLAYDSYNEQFF	TGTGCCAGCAGCTTAGCCTATGACTCCTACAATGAGCAGTTCTTC
.	.	TRBV7-2	TRBJ2-7	CASSLRFVEQYF	TGTGCCAGCAGCTTAAGGTTCGTAGAGCAGTACTTC
.	TRBD2	TRBV19	TRBJ2-1	CASTRIKTSGGAAVNEQFF	TGTGCCAGTACCCGAATTAAGACTAGCGGGGGGGCGGCGGTCAATGAGCAGTTCTTC
.	.	TRBV7-2	TRBJ2-7	CASSLGGWTAYEQYF	TGTGCCAGCAGCTTAGGGGGGTGGACCGCCTACGAGCAGTACTTC
.	.	TRBV5-1	TRBJ1-6	CASSFVSSYNSPLHF	TGCGCCAGCAGCTTTGTGAGCTCCTATAATTCACCCCTCCACTTT
.	TRBD2	TRBV27	TRBJ2-5	CASRLLAGGETQYF	TGTGCCAGCAGGTTACTAGCGGGGGGAGAGACCCAGTACTTC
.	.	TRBV29-1	TRBJ2-2	CSVEDWRPLGELFF	TGCAGCGTTGAAGATTGGAGGCCCCTGGGGGAGCTGTTTTTT
many	.	TRBV7-2	TRBJ1-6	CASSLASVNNSPLHF	TGTGCCAGCAGCTTAGCGTCGGTGAATAATTCACCCCTCCACTTT
.	.	TRBV4-2	TRBJ2-3	CASSQGTTSTDTQYF	TGTGCCAGCAGCCAAGGGACTACTAGCACAGATACGCAGTATTTT